This entry describes one T cell receptor beta chain. As yet, its antigen is unknown. The sort gate was single viable CD3+CD4+CD8-CD45RO+ cells for memory CD4+ T cells. Trimming removed 5 bases at V and 1 base at J, with 14 bases between. The CDR3 extends over 15 amino acids. Germline-derived CDR1 and CDR2 are SGHTA and FQGTGA. Measured with immunoSEQ multiplex PCR; TCRdb has only the in-frame clones, and not every one. The sample records fewer than 50,000 clones, less than 80% being singletons. The entry originates in a study of memory CD4+ T cells and cytomegalovirus serostatus. Study conclusions and caveats: The CMV-associated TCR signature appears largely within the CD4+ memory repertoire.

Sequencing was done on a sample of memory CD4+ T cells from blood. The sequence derives from an adult in good health and CMV-seronegative. V gene TRBV7-3 combines with J gene TRBJ2-5, with D tentatively TRBD1 (7 bases). For the CDR3, the DNA is TGTGCCAGCAGCCGAGGAGGGGGCGTCCAAGAGACCCAGTACTTC. The encoded protein is CASSRGGGVQETQYF.